Listed here are 24 T cell receptor beta chains from one sample, sequenced in a study of cytomegalovirus exposure and HLA in healthy donors. The PCR contained 60 Vbeta and 13 Jbeta primers. Some clones are missing from TCRdb's copy, which holds only in-frame ones; the method was immunoSEQ multiplex PCR. The sample includes 95,000 to 100,000 clones, roughly three quarters seen only once; the top ten take around 19%. Sequenced: PBMCs. The receptors here all came from a woman in her sixties in good health and CMV-seropositive.

The J gene is TRBJ2-4, the V gene TRBV7-8, with D tentatively TRBD2 (5 bases). Germline CDR1 and CDR2: SGHVS and FQNEAQ. The V end lost 4 bases, the J end lost 7 bases, and 11 bases lay between the germline ends. The CDR3 runs 13 residues. The CDR3 sequence: CASSWVEGNIQYF. CDR3 DNA sequence: TGTGCCAGCAGCTGGGTTGAGGGCAACATTCAGTACTTC.

V is TRBV29-1 and J is TRBJ2-4, with D maybe TRBD2 (5 bases). The CDR3 is made up of 12 amino acids. Looked up from germline, CDR1 is SQVTM and CDR2 is ANQGSEA. V was clipped by 7 bases and J by 9 bases, with 16 bases between them. CDR3 sequence reads: CSAWETGSIQYF. The CDR3 nucleotides read TGCAGCGCCTGGGAGACCGGGTCCATTCAGTACTTC. Variable domain in full (rest from reference TRBV29-1 and TRBJ2-4): SAVISQKPSRDICQRGTSLTIQCQVDSQVTMMFWYRQQPGQSLTLIATANQGSEATYESGFVIDKFPISRPNLTFSTLTVSNMSPEDSSIYLCSAWETGSIQYFGAGTRLSVL.

J is TRBJ2-1 and V is TRBV10-2; 13 nucleotides line up with TRBD2. CDR3 size: 14 residues. The germline gives CDR1 WSHSY, CDR2 SAAADI. With 6 bases clipped from V and 4 bases from J, the junction kept 0 bases outside the gene matches. The CDR3 DNA sequence: TGCGCCAGCAGGACTAGCGGGAGGTACAATGAGCAGTTCTTC. Its translation: CASRTSGRYNEQFF.

This clone was seen more than once but under ten times. This chain links TRBV13 with TRBJ2-2; TRBD2 matches 8 bases. Germline V gene lookup returns CDR1 PRHDT and CDR2 FYEKMQ (reference sequence). V shed 2 bases, J shed 13 bases, and the junction held 9 bases outside the gene matches. The CDR3 loop spans 14 amino acids. The DNA for the CDR3 is TGTGCCAGCAGCTTAATGTCCGGGAGGGCTGTGCTGTTTTTT. Its protein product is CASSLMSGRAVLFF.

This clone was counted once. The rearrangement links TRBV10-3 to TRBJ2-3; D is possibly TRBD1 (5 bases). The V end was cut by 3 bases, the J end by 3 bases, with 13 bases between. Germline CDR1 reads ENHRY; CDR2 reads SYGVKD. The CDR3 contains 15 residues. The CDR3 region has the DNA TGTGCCATCAGTGAACCTTACAGGAAGACAGATACGCAGTATTTT. Translation: CAISEPYRKTDTQYF.

This clone showed up just a few times. The rearrangement links TRBV5-1 to TRBJ1-2, with 7 bases aligning to TRBD1. This CDR3 comprises 18 residues. J gave up 0 bases and V 4 bases, and 15 bases lay outside the gene matches. Germline V CDR1 and CDR2: SGHRS, YFSETQ. CDR3 DNA sequence: TGCGCCAGCAGCCTGGAGGCGTCAGGGGGGCTAGCTAACTATGGCTACACCTTC. Translated: CASSLEASGGLANYGYTF.

This clone was counted a single time. The CDR3 DNA is TGTGCCAGCAGCTTAGAAGCTAGCGGGAGGGTCAGCTCCTACGAGCAGTACTTC. Translation: CASSLEASGRVSSYEQYF. V and J are TRBV11-2 and TRBJ2-7; 12 bases map to TRBD2. Trimming removed 0 bases from V and 0 bases from J; junction bases left unmatched: 6. Germline V gene sequence: CDR1 SGHAT, CDR2 FQNNGV. This CDR3 contains 18 residues.

The rearrangement links TRBV19 to TRBJ2-5, with D possibly being TRBD1 (6 bases). The CDR3 contains 13 residues. Germline V CDR1 and CDR2: LNHDA, SQIVND (reference sequence). V lost 9 bases, J lost 1 base, and 12 bases lay in between. CDR3: CASSQGFQETQYF. DNA for the CDR3: TGTGCCAGCTCACAGGGCTTCCAAGAGACCCAGTACTTC.

This clone was observed a few times. The chain has TRBV4-2 and TRBJ1-4, with D tentatively TRBD1 (6 bases). V lost 0 bases and J 5 bases, leaving 10 bases between the germline ends. The germline CDR1 and CDR2 sequences are LGHNA and YNFKEQ. CDR3 length equals 15 residues. CDR3 residues: CASSQESQGNEKLFF. CDR3 sequence (DNA): TGTGCCAGCAGCCAAGAATCACAGGGAAATGAAAAACTGTTTTTT.

V is TRBV6-6 and J is TRBJ2-6, with TRBD2 as a possible D gene (7 bases). CDR3 size: 15 residues. The V end was cut by 8 bases, the J end by 2 bases, with 13 bases between. Germline values: CDR1 MNHNY, CDR2 SVGAGI (reference sequence). The CDR3 loop is CASSVGGAGANVLTF. The CDR3 DNA reads as TGTGCCAGCTCTGTAGGGGGGGCTGGGGCCAACGTCCTGACTTTC.

V gene TRBV30 combines with J gene TRBJ1-2, with 7 nucleotides matching TRBD1. The CDR3 covers 12 residues. Germline V gene sequence: CDR1 GTSNPN, CDR2 SVGIG (reference sequence). V was pared by 5 bases and J by 7 bases, with 7 bases of the junction left unmatched. Here the CDR3 reads CAWLRGRSGYTF. Written as DNA, the CDR3 is TGTGCCTGGTTGAGGGGGCGAAGTGGCTACACCTTC.

The chain links TRBV5-1 to TRBJ1-3; unclear D gene. The germline V gene encodes CDR1 SGHRS and CDR2 YFSETQ. This CDR3 comprises 15 residues. V lost 4 bases and J lost 0, with 11 bases in between. CDR3 coding DNA: TGCGCCAGCAGCCCGACTCAAAACTCTGGAAACACCATATATTTT. It specifies CASSPTQNSGNTIYF. The full variable domain, rest sourced from reference TRBV5-1 and TRBJ1-3, is KAGVTQTPRYLIKTRGQQVTLSCSPISGHRSVSWYQQTPGQGLQFLFEYFSETQRNKGNFPGRFSGRQFSNSRSEMNVSTLELGDSALYLCASSPTQNSGNTIYFGEGSWLTVV.

V gene TRBV4-1 combines with J gene TRBJ2-1; TRBD2 might be the D (5 bases). V was shortened by 3 bases and J by 1 base, with 13 bases between the two germline ends. The CDR3 runs 16 residues. The V gene's germline CDR1 is MGHRA and CDR2 YSYEKL. The DNA of the CDR3 is TGCGCCAGCAGCCACGACTATCGGAAGTCCTACAATGAGCAGTTCTTC. It translates to CASSHDYRKSYNEQFF.

The chain recombines TRBV20-1 with TRBJ2-5; 8 bases line up with TRBD1. The DNA end is more similar to TRBJ2-7, so the J call may be wrong. This CDR3 has 11 residues. Germline-derived CDR1 and CDR2 are DFQATT and SNEGSKA (reference sequence). CDR3 sequence reads: CSQQGGYEQYF. CDR3 nucleotides: TGCAGTCAACAGGGGGGCTACGAGCAGTACTTC.

CDR3 nucleotide sequence: TGCGCCAGCAGCTTGGGGTGGACTAGCTCCTACGAGCAGTACTTC. As protein: CASSLGWTSSYEQYF. The chain links TRBV5-1 to TRBJ2-7; 7 bases align to TRBD2. V lost 0 bases, J lost 0 bases, and 3 bases stayed unmatched. Germline V gene sequence: CDR1 SGHRS, CDR2 YFSETQ. The CDR3 is made up of 15 amino acids. The full variable domain, its missing parts supplied by reference TRBV5-1 and TRBJ2-7, is KAGVTQTPRYLIKTRGQQVTLSCSPISGHRSVSWYQQTPGQGLQFLFEYFSETQRNKGNFPGRFSGRQFSNSRSEMNVSTLELGDSALYLCASSLGWTSSYEQYFGPGTRLTVT.

This chain links TRBV5-1 with TRBJ1-1; D is possibly TRBD1 (6 bases). This CDR3 is built from 17 residues. Germline lookup yields CDR1 SGHRS and CDR2 YFSETQ. Trimming took 0 bases from V and 4 from J, leaving 19 bases between them. The DNA for the CDR3 is TGCGCCAGCAGCTTGGCCAGGGGAAAGCAGGGGAGCACTGAAGCTTTCTTT. This translates into CASSLARGKQGSTEAFF.

The chain combines TRBV13 with TRBJ1-1; 7 nucleotides line up with TRBD1. The V segment lost 3 bases and the J segment 5 bases; nucleotides outside the gene matches: 6. Germline loops: CDR1 PRHDT, CDR2 FYEKMQ (reference sequence). The CDR3 contains 14 residues. The CDR3 protein is CASSFRQGNTEAFF. CDR3 in DNA: TGTGCCAGCAGCTTTAGACAGGGAAATACTGAAGCTTTCTTT.

CDR3 protein: CASRRVRGEQYF. CDR3 nucleotide sequence: TGTGCCAGCAGGAGAGTCAGGGGCGAGCAGTACTTC. The chain couples TRBV28 to TRBJ2-7; D might be TRBD1 (6 bases). Trimming stripped 6 bases from V and 6 bases from J, with 12 bases between. CDR1 is MDHEN and CDR2 is SYDVKM in the germline V gene. This CDR3 has 12 amino acids.

The chain uses TRBV5-6 and TRBJ2-7; 10 nucleotides agree with TRBD1. V lost 5 bases, J lost 7 bases, and 6 bases stayed unmatched. This CDR3 contains 13 residues. Germline V gene data show CDR1 as SGHDT and CDR2 as YYEEEE. The CDR3 DNA is TGTGCCAGCAGTACCGGGACAGGGGATGAGCAGTACTTC. Its translation is CASSTGTGDEQYF. The full variable domain, its missing parts supplied by reference TRBV5-6 and TRBJ2-7, is DAGVTQSPTHLIKTRGQQVTLRCSPKSGHDTVSWYQQALGQGPQFIFQYYEEEERQRGNFPDRFSGHQFPNYSSELNVNALLLGDSALYLCASSTGTGDEQYFGPGTRLTVT.

This clone was counted once. This chain links TRBV5-5 with TRBJ1-1; D is perhaps TRBD1 (5 bases). This CDR3 has 12 amino acids. Germline values: CDR1 SGHKS, CDR2 YYEKEE (reference sequence). V lost 0 bases and J lost 10, with 10 bases in between. Written as DNA, the CDR3 is TGTGCCAGCAGCTTGGGGACACACGGAGCTTTCTTT. This encodes CASSLGTHGAFF.

The rearrangement uses TRBV6-4 and TRBJ2-3; the match to TRBD2 covers 9 bases. This CDR3 is 14 amino acids long. V lost 6 bases, J lost 4 bases, and 5 bases stayed unmatched. Germline assignment: CDR1 MRHNA and CDR2 SNTAGT. The DNA of the CDR3 is TGTGCCAGCAGATTAGCGGGAGACGCAGATACGCAGTATTTT. It encodes CASRLAGDADTQYF.

J is TRBJ2-5 and V is TRBV6-5; possible D gene TRBD1, 6 bases. The CDR3 spans 11 residues. Germline CDR1 and CDR2: MNHEY and SVGAGI. Trimming removed 7 bases from V and 5 bases from J, with 8 bases in between. The CDR3 DNA follows: TGTGCCAGCATTACAGGGGAGACCCAGTACTTC. It yields the protein CASITGETQYF.

CDR3 in DNA: TGCGCCAGCAGCAGCGGACAGGGGCAGGCAGATACGCAGTATTTT. It codes for CASSSGQGQADTQYF. The chain joins TRBV5-1 to TRBJ2-3; TRBD1 matches 9 bases. The CDR3 loop spans 15 amino acids. With V trimmed by 4 bases and J by 4 bases, 7 bases remained unmatched. Germline values: CDR1 SGHRS, CDR2 YFSETQ.

The CDR3 loop reads CASSHLTLAGIYEQFF. CDR3 nucleotide sequence: TGTGCCAGCAGTCATCTCACACTAGCGGGAATCTATGAGCAGTTCTTC. The chain joins TRBV11-2 to TRBJ2-1, with 10 bases matching TRBD2. V was clipped by 6 bases and J by 8 bases; unmatched bases: 13. The germline gives CDR1 SGHAT, CDR2 FQNNGV. This CDR3 has 16 amino acids.